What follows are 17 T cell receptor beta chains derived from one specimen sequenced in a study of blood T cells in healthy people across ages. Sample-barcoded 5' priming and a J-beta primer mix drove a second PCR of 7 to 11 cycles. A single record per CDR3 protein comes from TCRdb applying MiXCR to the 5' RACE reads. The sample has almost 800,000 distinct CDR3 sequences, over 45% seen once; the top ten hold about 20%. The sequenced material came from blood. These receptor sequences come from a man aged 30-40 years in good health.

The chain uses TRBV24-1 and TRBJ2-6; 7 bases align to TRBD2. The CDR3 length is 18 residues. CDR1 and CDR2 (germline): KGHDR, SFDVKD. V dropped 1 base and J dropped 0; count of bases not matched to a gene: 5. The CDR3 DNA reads TGTGCCACCAGTGATTTTATCCCGGGGGGCTCTGGGGCCAACGTCCTGACTTTC. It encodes CATSDFIPGGSGANVLTF.

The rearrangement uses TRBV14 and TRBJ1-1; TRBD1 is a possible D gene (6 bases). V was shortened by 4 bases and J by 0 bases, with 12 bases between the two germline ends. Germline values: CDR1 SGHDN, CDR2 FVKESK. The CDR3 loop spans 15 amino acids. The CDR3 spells CASSRFQGLNTEAFF. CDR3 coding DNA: TGTGCCAGCAGCCGATTCCAGGGGTTGAACACTGAAGCTTTCTTT. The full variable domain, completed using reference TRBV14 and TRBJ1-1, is EAGVTQFPSHSVIEKGQTVTLRCDPISGHDNLYWYRRVMGKEIKFLLHFVKESKQDESGMPNNRFLAERTGGTYSTLKVQPAELEDSGVYFCASSRFQGLNTEAFFGQGTRLTVV.

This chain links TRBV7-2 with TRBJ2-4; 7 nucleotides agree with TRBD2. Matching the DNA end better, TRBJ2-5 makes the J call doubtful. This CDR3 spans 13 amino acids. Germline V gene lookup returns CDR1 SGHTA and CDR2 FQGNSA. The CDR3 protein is CASSSGLVRTQYF. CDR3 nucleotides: TGTGCCAGCAGCTCCGGACTAGTGAGGACCCAGTACTTC.

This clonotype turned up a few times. The CDR3 spells CASSRLGGLNTEAFF. CDR3 DNA sequence: TGTGCCAGCAGCAGGTTGGGAGGCTTGAACACTGAAGCTTTCTTT. The V gene is TRBV12-3 or TRBV12-4, the J gene TRBJ1-1; unclear D gene. Trimming removed 6 bases at V and 0 bases at J, with 14 bases between. CDR3 length: 15 residues.

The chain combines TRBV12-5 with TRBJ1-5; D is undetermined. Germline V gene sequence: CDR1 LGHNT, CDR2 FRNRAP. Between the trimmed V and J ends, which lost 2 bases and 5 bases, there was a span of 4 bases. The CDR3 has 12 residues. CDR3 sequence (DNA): TGTGCTAGTGGTTTGCCAGATCAGCCCCAGCATTTT. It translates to CASGLPDQPQHF.

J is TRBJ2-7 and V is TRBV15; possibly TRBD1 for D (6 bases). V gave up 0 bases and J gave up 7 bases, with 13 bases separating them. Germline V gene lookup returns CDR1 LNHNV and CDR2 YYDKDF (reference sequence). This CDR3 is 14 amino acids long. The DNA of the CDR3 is TGTGCCACCAGCAGAGATTATAGCGACAGGGAGCAGTACTTC. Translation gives CATSRDYSDREQYF.

CDR3 amino acids: CSAMEGAWGYGYTF. The CDR3 DNA reads as TGCAGTGCTATGGAGGGGGCTTGGGGGTATGGCTACACCTTC. The chain joins TRBV20-1 to TRBJ1-2; the match to TRBD1 covers 7 bases. CDR3 size: 14 residues. Germline CDR1 DFQATT, CDR2 SNEGSKA (reference sequence). Trimming removed 4 bases from V and 5 bases from J; junction bases left unmatched: 10.

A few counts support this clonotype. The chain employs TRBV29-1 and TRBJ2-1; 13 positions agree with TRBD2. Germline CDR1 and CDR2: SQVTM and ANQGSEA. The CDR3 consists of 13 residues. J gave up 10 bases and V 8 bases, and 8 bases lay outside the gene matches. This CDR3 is CSQGLAGFSEQFF. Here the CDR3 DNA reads TGCAGCCAGGGACTAGCGGGATTTAGCGAGCAGTTCTTC.

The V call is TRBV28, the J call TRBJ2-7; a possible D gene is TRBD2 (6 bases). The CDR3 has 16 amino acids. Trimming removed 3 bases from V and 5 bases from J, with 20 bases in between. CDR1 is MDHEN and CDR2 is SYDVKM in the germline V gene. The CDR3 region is CASSFNQRVRLHEQYF. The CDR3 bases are TGTGCCAGCAGTTTTAACCAGCGGGTACGGCTCCACGAGCAGTACTTC.

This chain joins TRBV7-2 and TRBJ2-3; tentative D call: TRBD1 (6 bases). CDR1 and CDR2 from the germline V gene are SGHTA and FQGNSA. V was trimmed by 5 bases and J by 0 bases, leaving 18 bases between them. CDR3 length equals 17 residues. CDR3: CASSPLKGVLSTDTQYF. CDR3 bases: TGTGCCAGCAGCCCCCTTAAGGGGGTCCTTAGCACAGATACGCAGTATTTT.

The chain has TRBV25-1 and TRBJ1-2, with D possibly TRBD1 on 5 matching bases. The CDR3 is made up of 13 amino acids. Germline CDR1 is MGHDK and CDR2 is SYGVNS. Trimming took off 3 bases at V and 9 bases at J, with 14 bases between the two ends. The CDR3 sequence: CASSDPRGFRYTF. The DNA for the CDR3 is TGTGCCAGCAGTGATCCTCGGGGCTTCCGCTACACCTTC.

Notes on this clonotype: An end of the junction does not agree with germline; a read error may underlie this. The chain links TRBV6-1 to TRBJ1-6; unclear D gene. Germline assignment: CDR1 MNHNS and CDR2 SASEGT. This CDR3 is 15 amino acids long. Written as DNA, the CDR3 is TGTGCCTGCAGTGAACATTCCGATTATAATTCACCCCTCCACTTT. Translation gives CACSEHSDYNSPLHF.

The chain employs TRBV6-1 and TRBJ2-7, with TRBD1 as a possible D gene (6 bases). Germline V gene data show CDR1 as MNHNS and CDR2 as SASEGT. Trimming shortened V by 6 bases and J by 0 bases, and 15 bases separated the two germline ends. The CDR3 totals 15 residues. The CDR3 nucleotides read TGTGCCAGCAGCTACCCGGTGGACAGCTCCTACGAGCAGTACTTC. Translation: CASSYPVDSSYEQYF.

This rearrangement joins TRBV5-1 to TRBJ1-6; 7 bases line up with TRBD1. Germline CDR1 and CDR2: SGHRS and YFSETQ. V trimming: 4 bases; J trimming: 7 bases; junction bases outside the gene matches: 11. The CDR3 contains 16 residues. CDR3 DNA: TGCGCCAGCAGCCTTACCGGACAGGCAGAAAATTCACCCCTCCACTTT. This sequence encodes CASSLTGQAENSPLHF.

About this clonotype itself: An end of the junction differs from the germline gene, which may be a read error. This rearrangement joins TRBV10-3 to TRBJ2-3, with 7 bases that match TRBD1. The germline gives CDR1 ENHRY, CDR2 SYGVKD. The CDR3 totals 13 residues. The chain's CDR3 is CATGQGDTDTPYF. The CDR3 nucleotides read TGTGCCACGGGGCAGGGGGACACAGATACGCCGTATTTT.

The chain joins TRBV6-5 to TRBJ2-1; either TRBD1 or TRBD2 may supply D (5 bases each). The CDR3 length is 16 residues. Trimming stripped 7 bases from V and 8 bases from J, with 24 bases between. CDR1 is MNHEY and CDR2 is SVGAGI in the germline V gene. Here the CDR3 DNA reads TGTGCCAGCACTACTTACGATCCAGGGAGAGGGGATGAGCAGTTCTTC. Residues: CASTTYDPGRGDEQFF.

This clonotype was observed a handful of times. CDR3 loop: CATLGQGLDGYTF. The CDR3 DNA reads as TGTGCCACCCTAGGACAGGGGCTAGACGGCTACACCTTC. The rearrangement uses TRBV10-3 and TRBJ1-2; 9 bases are a match to TRBD1. The V gene end was trimmed by 10 bases and the J gene end by 8 bases; junction bases not matched to a gene: 11. Germline V gives CDR1 ENHRY, CDR2 SYGVKD. The CDR3 length is 13 residues.